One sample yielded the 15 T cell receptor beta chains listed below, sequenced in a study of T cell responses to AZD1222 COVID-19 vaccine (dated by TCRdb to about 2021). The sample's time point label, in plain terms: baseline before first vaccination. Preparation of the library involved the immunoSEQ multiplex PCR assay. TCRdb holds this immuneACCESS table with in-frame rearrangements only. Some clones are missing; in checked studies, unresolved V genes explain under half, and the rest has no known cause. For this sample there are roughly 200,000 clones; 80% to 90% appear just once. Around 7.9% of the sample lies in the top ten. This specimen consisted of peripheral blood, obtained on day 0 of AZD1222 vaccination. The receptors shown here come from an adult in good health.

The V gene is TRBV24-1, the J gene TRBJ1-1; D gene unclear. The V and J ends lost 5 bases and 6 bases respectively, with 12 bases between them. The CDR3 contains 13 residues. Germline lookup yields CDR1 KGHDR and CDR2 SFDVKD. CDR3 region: CATSAVGSSEAFF. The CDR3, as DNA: TGTGCCACCAGTGCTGTTGGAAGCTCTGAAGCTTTCTTT.

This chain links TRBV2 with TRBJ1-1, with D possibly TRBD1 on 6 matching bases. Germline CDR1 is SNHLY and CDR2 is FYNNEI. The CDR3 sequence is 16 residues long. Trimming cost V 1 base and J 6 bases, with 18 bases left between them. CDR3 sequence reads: CASSEEGVRGRSEAFF. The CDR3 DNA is TGTGCCAGCAGTGAAGAAGGCGTCAGGGGTCGTTCTGAAGCTTTCTTT.

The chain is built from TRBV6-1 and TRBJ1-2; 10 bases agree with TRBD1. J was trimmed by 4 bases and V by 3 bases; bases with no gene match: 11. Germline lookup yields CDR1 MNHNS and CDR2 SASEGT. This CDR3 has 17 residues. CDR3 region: CASSEQGQGRPFYGYTF. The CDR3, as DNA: TGTGCCAGCAGTGAGCAGGGACAGGGGCGCCCTTTCTATGGCTACACCTTC.

DNA of the CDR3: TGCGCCAGCAGCTTGGAAGGAGGCCGCACAGATACGCAGTATTTT. This codes for CASSLEGGRTDTQYF. This chain joins TRBV5-1 and TRBJ2-3; tentatively, D is TRBD2 (5 bases). Deletions cut 0 bases from V and 1 base from J, with 9 bases between. The CDR3 totals 15 residues. Germline V gives CDR1 SGHRS, CDR2 YFSETQ.

The CDR3 here is CASSQGAGGSGNTIYF. The DNA for the CDR3 is TGTGCCAGCAGCCAAGGGGCGGGGGGCTCTGGAAACACCATATATTTT. V and J are TRBV3-1 (or the pseudogene TRBV3-2) and TRBJ1-3, with D maybe TRBD1 (5 bases). Trimming removed 1 base from V and 0 bases from J, with 10 bases in between. The CDR3 is made up of 16 amino acids. The germline V gene has CDR1 LGHDT and CDR2 YNNKEL (reference sequence).

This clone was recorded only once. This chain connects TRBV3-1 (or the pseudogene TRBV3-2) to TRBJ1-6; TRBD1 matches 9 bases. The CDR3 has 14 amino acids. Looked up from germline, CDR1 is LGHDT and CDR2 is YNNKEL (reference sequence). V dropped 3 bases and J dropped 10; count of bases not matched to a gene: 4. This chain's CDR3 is CASSHRDRESPLHF. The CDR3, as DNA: TGTGCCAGCAGCCACCGGGACAGGGAGTCACCCCTCCACTTT.

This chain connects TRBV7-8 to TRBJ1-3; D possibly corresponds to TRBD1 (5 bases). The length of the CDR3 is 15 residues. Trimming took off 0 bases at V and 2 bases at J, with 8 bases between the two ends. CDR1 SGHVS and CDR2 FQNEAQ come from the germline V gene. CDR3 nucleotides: TGTGCCAGCAGCTTAGCAAGAGGGGCTGGAAACACCATATATTTT. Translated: CASSLARGAGNTIYF. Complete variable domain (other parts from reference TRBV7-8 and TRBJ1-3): GAGVSQSPRYKVAKRGQDVALRCDPISGHVSLFWYQQALGQGPEFLTYFQNEAQLDKSGLPSDRFFAERPEGSVSTLKIQRTQQEDSAVYLCASSLARGAGNTIYFGEGSWLTVV.

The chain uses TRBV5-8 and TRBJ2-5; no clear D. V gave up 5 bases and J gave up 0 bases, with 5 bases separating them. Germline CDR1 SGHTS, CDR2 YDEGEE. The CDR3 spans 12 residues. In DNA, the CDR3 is TGTGCCAGCAGACAGTACCAAGAGACCCAGTACTTC. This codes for CASRQYQETQYF.

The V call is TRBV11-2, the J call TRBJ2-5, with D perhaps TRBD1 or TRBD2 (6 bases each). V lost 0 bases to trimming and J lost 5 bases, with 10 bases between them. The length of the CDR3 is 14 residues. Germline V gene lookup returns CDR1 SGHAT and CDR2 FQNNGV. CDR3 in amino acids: CASSLDGGLETQYF. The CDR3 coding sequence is TGTGCCAGCAGCTTAGATGGGGGGCTGGAGACCCAGTACTTC.

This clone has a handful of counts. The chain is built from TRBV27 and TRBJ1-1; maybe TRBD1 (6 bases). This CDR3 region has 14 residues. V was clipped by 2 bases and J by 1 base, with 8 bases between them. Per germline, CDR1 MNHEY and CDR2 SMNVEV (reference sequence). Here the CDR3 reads CASSLARGNTEAFF. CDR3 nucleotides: TGTGCCAGCAGTTTAGCCAGGGGGAACACTGAAGCTTTCTTT.

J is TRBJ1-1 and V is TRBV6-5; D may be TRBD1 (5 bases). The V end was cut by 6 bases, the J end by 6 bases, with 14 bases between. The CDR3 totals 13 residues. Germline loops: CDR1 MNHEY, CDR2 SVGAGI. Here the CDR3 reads CASRQSGYSEAFF. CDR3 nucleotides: TGTGCCAGCAGGCAATCAGGGTATTCTGAAGCTTTCTTT.

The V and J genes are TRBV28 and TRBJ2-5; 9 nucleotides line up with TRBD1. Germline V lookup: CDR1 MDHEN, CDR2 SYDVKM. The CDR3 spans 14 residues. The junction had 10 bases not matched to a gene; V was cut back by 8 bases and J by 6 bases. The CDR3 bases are TGTGCCAGCTACGAATCCGGGACAGGGAAGACCCAGTACTTC. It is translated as CASYESGTGKTQYF.

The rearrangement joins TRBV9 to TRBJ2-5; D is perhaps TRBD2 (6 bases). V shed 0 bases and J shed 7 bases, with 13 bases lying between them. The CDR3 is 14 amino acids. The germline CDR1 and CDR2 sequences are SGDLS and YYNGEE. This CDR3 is CASSVEDRRGTQYF. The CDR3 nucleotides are TGTGCCAGCAGCGTAGAAGACCGGAGGGGGACCCAGTACTTC.

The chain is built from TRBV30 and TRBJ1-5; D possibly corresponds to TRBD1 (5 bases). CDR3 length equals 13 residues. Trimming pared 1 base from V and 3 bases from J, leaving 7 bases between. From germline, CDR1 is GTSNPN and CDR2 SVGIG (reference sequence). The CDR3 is CAWSGGNNQPQHF. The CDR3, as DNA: TGTGCCTGGAGTGGGGGGAACAATCAGCCCCAGCATTTT.

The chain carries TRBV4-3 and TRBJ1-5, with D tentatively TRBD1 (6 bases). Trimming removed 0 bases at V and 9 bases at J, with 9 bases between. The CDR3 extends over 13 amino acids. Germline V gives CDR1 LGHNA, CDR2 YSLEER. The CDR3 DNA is TGCGCCAGCAGCCAAGATAGGGGGGGGCCCCAGCATTTT. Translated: CASSQDRGGPQHF.